The text below deals with one TCR beta chain. This specimen comes from a study of PD-1 blockade in classical Hodgkin lymphoma. J was trimmed by 2 bases and V by 5 bases; bases with no gene match: 7. The CDR3 is 15 residues long. The V gene's germline CDR1 is SGHVS and CDR2 FQNEAQ. Each patient relapsed following autologous stem cell transplantation, and prior brentuximab vedotin exposure differed. When best responses were assessed, they were complete response, partial response or progressive disease. TCRdb's table, derived via immunoSEQ multiplex PCR, lists solely in-frame clones and lacks some. Counted here are about 98,000 clones, roughly 92% occurring once; the ten biggest clones make up less than 3%.

The specimen comprised peripheral blood mononuclear cells (PBMCs), sampled at baseline. The rearrangement links TRBV7-8 to TRBJ2-3, with TRBD2 identical over 7 bases. The sequence derives from a human donor with classical Hodgkin lymphoma. The CDR3 region is CASSTRLADTDTQYF. Written as DNA, the CDR3 is TGTGCCAGCAGCACACGACTAGCCGACACAGATACGCAGTATTTT.